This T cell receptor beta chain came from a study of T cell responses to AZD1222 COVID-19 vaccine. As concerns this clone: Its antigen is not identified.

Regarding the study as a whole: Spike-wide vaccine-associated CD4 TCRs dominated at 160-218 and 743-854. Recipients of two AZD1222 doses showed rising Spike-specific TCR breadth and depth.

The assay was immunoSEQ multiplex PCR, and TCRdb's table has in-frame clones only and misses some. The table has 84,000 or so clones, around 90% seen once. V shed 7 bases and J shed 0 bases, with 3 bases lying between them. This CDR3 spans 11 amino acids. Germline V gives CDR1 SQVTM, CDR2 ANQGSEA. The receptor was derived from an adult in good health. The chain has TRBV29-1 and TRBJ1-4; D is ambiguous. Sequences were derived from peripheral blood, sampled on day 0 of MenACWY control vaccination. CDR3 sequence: CSAATNEKLFF. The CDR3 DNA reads TGCAGCGCCGCAACTAATGAAAAACTGTTTTTT.